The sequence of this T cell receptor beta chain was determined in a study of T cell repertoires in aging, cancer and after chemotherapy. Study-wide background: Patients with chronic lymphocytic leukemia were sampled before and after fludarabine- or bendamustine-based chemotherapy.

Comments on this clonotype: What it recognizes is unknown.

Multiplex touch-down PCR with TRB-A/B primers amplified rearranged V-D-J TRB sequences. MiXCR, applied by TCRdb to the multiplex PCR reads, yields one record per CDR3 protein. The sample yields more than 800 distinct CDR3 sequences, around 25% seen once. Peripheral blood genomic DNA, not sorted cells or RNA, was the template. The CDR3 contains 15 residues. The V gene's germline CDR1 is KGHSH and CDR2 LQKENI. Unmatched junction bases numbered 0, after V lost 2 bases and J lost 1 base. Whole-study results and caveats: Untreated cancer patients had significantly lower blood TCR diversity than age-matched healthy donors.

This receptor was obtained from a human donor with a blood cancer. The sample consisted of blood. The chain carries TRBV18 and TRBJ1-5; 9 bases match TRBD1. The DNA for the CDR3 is TGTGCCAGCTCACCAGGGACAGGGAGCAATCAGCCCCAGCATTTT. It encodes CASSPGTGSNQPQHF.